The 8 T cell receptor beta chains presented below share a single source sample, sequenced in a study of blood T cell repertoires in COVID-19. Here immunoSEQ multiplex PCR was the method, and the copy in TCRdb shows in-frame clones only, minus some. There are under 250,000 clones in the sample; 81% occur only once, and 7.9% lies in the top ten. The sequenced sample consisted of peripheral blood. These TCRs come from a woman over 75 with acute or convalescent COVID-19.

In DNA form, the CDR3 reads TGTGCCAGCTCACCACGAGCGGACAGCTACTATGGCTACACCTTC. It encodes CASSPRADSYYGYTF. This chain links TRBV18 with TRBJ1-2; D may be TRBD1 (6 bases). The germline gives CDR1 KGHSH, CDR2 LQKENI. This CDR3 region has 15 residues. V was pared by 1 base and J by 3 bases, with 12 bases between.

The J gene is TRBJ1-2, the V gene TRBV6-1; D is unresolved. CDR3 length equals 15 residues. V dropped 0 bases and J dropped 8 bases, with 16 bases sitting between them. CDR1 MNHNS and CDR2 SASEGT come from the germline V gene. CDR3 sequence (DNA): TGTGCCAGCAGTGAAGCTGCGGATACCTCTTGGGGCTACACCTTC. Encoded protein: CASSEAADTSWGYTF.

The CDR3 region is CASSPGQVIGQPQHF. The CDR3 nucleotides are TGCGCCAGCAGCCCGGGACAGGTTATAGGTCAGCCCCAGCATTTT. The rearrangement links TRBV5-1 to TRBJ1-5; 8 bases fit TRBD1. V shed 4 bases, J shed 6 bases, and the junction held 9 bases outside the gene matches. The CDR3 is 15 amino acids. Germline V gives CDR1 SGHRS, CDR2 YFSETQ.

The rearrangement uses TRBV6-5 and TRBJ2-7; 9 bases are shared with TRBD1. V trimming: 7 bases; J trimming: 3 bases; junction bases outside the gene matches: 10. There are 15 residues in the CDR3. CDR1 is MNHEY, CDR2 SVGAGI, per germline. CDR3 region: CASMSLSDRGYEQYF. DNA for the CDR3: TGTGCCAGCATGTCACTCTCGGACAGGGGCTACGAGCAGTACTTC.

The V gene is TRBV5-6, the J gene TRBJ2-3, with D possibly matching TRBD1 (6 bases). V lost 4 bases to trimming and J lost 0 bases, with 12 bases between them. This CDR3 comprises 15 residues. Germline CDR1 is SGHDT and CDR2 is YYEEEE. The CDR3 is CASSPLGQSTDTQYF. The CDR3 DNA reads TGTGCCAGCAGCCCCCTTGGACAGAGCACAGATACGCAGTATTTT.

CDR3 in amino acids: CASSRSGTAFGELFF. CDR3 nucleotides: TGTGCCAGCAGCCGCTCCGGGACAGCGTTTGGGGAGCTGTTTTTT. The J gene is TRBJ2-2, the V gene TRBV7-2; 7 bases are a match to TRBD1. Unmatched junction bases numbered 11, after V lost 5 bases and J lost 8 bases. The CDR3 has 15 residues. Germline CDR1 and CDR2: SGHTA and FQGNSA.

This chain connects TRBV7-2 to TRBJ2-3, with 8 bases that match TRBD1. The CDR3 length is 15 residues. Germline values: CDR1 SGHTA, CDR2 FQGNSA. The ends lost 4 bases at V and 4 bases at J; junction bases unmatched: 7. The chain's CDR3 is CASSSRTGRADTQYF. In nucleotides, the CDR3 is TGTGCCAGCAGCTCGAGGACAGGGCGAGCAGATACGCAGTATTTT.

This clone has more than one count but fewer than ten. In DNA, the CDR3 is TGTGCCAGTAGCTATTCGACAGGTAGTACCGGGGAGCTGTTTTTT. Protein sequence: CASSYSTGSTGELFF. This chain links TRBV19 with TRBJ2-2, with D maybe TRBD1 (6 bases). Germline V gene data show CDR1 as LNHDA and CDR2 as SQIVND (reference sequence). The CDR3 runs to 15 residues. Trimming removed 6 bases from V and 5 bases from J, with 16 bases in between.